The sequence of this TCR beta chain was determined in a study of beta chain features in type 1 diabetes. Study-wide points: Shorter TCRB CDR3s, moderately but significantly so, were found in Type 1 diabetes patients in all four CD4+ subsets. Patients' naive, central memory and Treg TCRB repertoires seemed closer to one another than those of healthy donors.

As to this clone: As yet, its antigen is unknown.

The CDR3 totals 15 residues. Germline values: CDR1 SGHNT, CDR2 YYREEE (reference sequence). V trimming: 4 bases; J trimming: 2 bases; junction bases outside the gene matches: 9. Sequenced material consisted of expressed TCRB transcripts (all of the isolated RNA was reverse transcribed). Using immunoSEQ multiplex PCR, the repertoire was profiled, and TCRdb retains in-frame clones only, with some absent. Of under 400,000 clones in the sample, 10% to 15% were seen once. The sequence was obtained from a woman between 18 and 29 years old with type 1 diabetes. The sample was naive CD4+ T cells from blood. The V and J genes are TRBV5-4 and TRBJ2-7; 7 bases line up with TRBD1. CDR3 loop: CASSQRQGLPYEQYF. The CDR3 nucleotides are TGTGCCAGCAGCCAAAGACAGGGCCTCCCCTACGAGCAGTACTTC.